The 30 T cell receptor beta chains given below trace back to one sample, sequenced in a study of blood T cell repertoires in COVID-19 (TCRdb year 2020). The library was generated by the immunoSEQ multiplex PCR assay. The table comes from immuneACCESS by way of TCRdb, which keeps in-frame sequences with V and J called. Part of the clones is missing from these tables; in studies checked, under half for an unresolved V gene and the rest for unknown reasons. The sample includes 300,000 to 350,000 clones, with under 95% observed a single time. The ten largest clones capture 3% to 4% of the sample. The sequenced sample consisted of peripheral blood. The receptors were gathered from a woman aged 18-35 years who had recovered from COVID-19.

This chain links TRBV23-1 with TRBJ2-4; no definite D call. TRBV23-1 is recorded as an ORF, its role being uncertain. The V end was cut by 0 bases, the J end by 0 bases, with 15 bases between. CDR3 size: 18 residues. CDR3 region: CASSQSRPETVAKNIQYF. CDR3 in DNA: TGCGCCAGCAGTCAATCGAGGCCGGAGACTGTAGCCAAAAACATTCAGTACTTC.

The rearrangement joins TRBV12-3 or TRBV12-4 to TRBJ1-1; 8 nucleotides agree with TRBD1. The CDR3 has 13 amino acids. V shed 4 bases and J 2 bases; nucleotides not matched to a gene: 0. The CDR3 DNA follows: TGTGCCAGCAGTTCAGGGGGCAACACTGAAGCTTTCTTT. It is translated as CASSSGGNTEAFF.

The V and J genes are TRBV5-1 and TRBJ1-2; 8 bases align to TRBD1. The CDR3 is 14 amino acids. J gave up 7 bases and V 0 bases, and 5 bases lay outside the gene matches. From germline, CDR1 is SGHRS and CDR2 YFSETQ. CDR3 amino acids: CASSLGQGAVGYTF. Written as DNA, the CDR3 is TGCGCCAGCAGCTTGGGGCAGGGGGCTGTTGGCTACACCTTC.

The chain couples TRBV15 to TRBJ2-3; 11 bases are shared with TRBD2. The CDR3 is made up of 16 amino acids. Germline values: CDR1 LNHNV, CDR2 YYDKDF (reference sequence). Trimming took 5 bases from V and 0 from J; bases not matched to a gene: 4. DNA for the CDR3: TGTGCCACCAGCGACCGGACTAGCGGGAGCACAGATACGCAGTATTTT. This encodes CATSDRTSGSTDTQYF.

A single count supports this clone. Written as DNA, the CDR3 is TGTGCCAGCAGCTTAGGGACTAGCGGAGTCTACGAGCAGTACGTC. Translated: CASSLGTSGVYEQYV. This chain uses TRBV11-2 with TRBJ2-7; 10 nucleotides agree with TRBD2. The germline V gene encodes CDR1 SGHAT and CDR2 FQNNGV. Trimming cost V 1 base and J 3 bases; bases outside gene matches: 3. CDR3 length: 15 amino acids.

The chain has TRBV30 and TRBJ2-4; the match to TRBD1 covers 10 bases. The germline V gene encodes CDR1 GTSNPN and CDR2 SVGIG (reference sequence). The V and J ends lost 2 bases and 0 bases, in that order; junction bases with no gene match: 16. CDR3 length: 20 amino acids. The CDR3 here is CAWSTGGQGFPLSAKNIQYF. CDR3 bases: TGTGCCTGGAGTACGGGGGGACAGGGGTTCCCCCTATCAGCCAAAAACATTCAGTACTTC.

This chain connects TRBV10-3 to TRBJ2-1, with 11 positions matching TRBD2. Germline values: CDR1 ENHRY, CDR2 SYGVKD. V shed 6 bases and J 6 bases; nucleotides not matched to a gene: 4. CDR3 size: 14 residues. The CDR3 here is CAIRELAGVNEQFF. CDR3 sequence (DNA): TGTGCCATCAGGGAACTAGCGGGAGTCAATGAGCAGTTCTTC.

The chain combines TRBV11-2 with TRBJ2-1; 9 positions match TRBD2. This CDR3 has 15 residues. Germline CDR1 and CDR2: SGHAT and FQNNGV. J lost 3 bases, V lost 6 bases, and 6 bases had no gene match. The CDR3 bases are TGTGCCAGCAGAACAAGCGGGAGGCACTACAATGAGCAGTTCTTC. This gives the protein CASRTSGRHYNEQFF.

This clone has just a few counts. V is TRBV19 and J is TRBJ1-5; D perhaps matches TRBD1 (5 bases). The CDR3 totals 16 residues. Trimming took 2 bases from V and 9 from J, leaving 20 bases between them. The V gene's germline CDR1 is LNHDA and CDR2 SQIVND (reference sequence). CDR3 residues: CASSIQPTGGSPPQHF. The DNA for the CDR3 is TGTGCCAGTAGTATACAACCCACGGGGGGATCTCCGCCCCAGCATTTT. The full variable domain, in which reference TRBV19 and TRBJ1-5 provide the parts outside the CDR3, is DGGITQSPKYLFRKEGQNVTLSCEQNLNHDAMYWYRQDPGQGLRLIYYSQIVNDFQKGDIAEGYSVSREKKESFPLTVTSAQKNPTAFYLCASSIQPTGGSPPQHFGDGTRLSIL.

The V and J genes are TRBV11-2 and TRBJ2-3; TRBD1 matches at 8 bases. Germline V gives CDR1 SGHAT, CDR2 FQNNGV. With 4 bases clipped from V and 5 bases from J, the junction kept 8 bases outside the gene matches. The CDR3 is made up of 15 amino acids. Here the CDR3 reads CASSSRTGLIDTQYF. The DNA for the CDR3 is TGTGCCAGCAGCTCGCGGACAGGGCTGATAGATACGCAGTATTTT.

The chain couples TRBV4-3 to TRBJ1-6; possible D gene TRBD1, 6 bases. Germline loops: CDR1 LGHNA, CDR2 YSLEER. With 0 bases removed from V and 9 bases from J, the gap between germline ends came to 15 bases. This CDR3 has 16 residues. The CDR3: CASSQDPGGRTSPLHF. CDR3 sequence (DNA): TGCGCCAGCAGCCAAGATCCCGGGGGGCGAACTTCACCCCTCCACTTT.

Turning to this clone: Mismatch with germline at one junction end may stem from a read error. This chain joins TRBV5-4 and TRBJ2-1; 14 nucleotides align to TRBD2. The CDR3 contains 13 residues. CDR1 is SGHNT, CDR2 YYREEE, per germline (reference sequence). The CDR3 nucleotides are TGTGCCAGCAGCCTCACCGGGACTAGCGGGAGTATCTTC. This encodes CASSLTGTSGSIF. The whole variable domain, remainder taken from reference TRBV5-4 and TRBJ2-1, is ETGVTQSPTHLIKTRGQQVTLRCSSQSGHNTVSWYQQALGQGPQFIFQYYREEENGRGNFPPRFSGLQFPNYSSELNVNALELDDSALYLCASSLTGTSGSIFGPGTRLTVL.

The gene calls are TRBV20-1 and TRBJ2-3; 9 positions match TRBD2. Germline-derived CDR1 and CDR2 are DFQATT and SNEGSKA (reference sequence). The junction had 19 bases not matched to a gene; V was cut back by 3 bases and J by 9 bases. There are 17 residues in the CDR3. The CDR3 loop reads CSASRASGKNSAGTQYF. Written as DNA, the CDR3 is TGCAGTGCTAGTAGGGCTAGCGGGAAGAACAGTGCCGGCACGCAGTATTTT.

This chain uses TRBV7-2 with TRBJ2-7; a possible D gene is TRBD2 (6 bases). The CDR3 covers 15 residues. CDR1 is SGHTA and CDR2 is FQGNSA in the germline V gene. The germline V and J ends were trimmed by 1 base and 2 bases, with 12 bases remaining between them. The CDR3 bases are TGTGCCAGCAGCTTAGGGGACTTAGCCACCTACGAGCAGTACGTC. It codes for CASSLGDLATYEQYV.

The chain is built from TRBV9 and TRBJ2-2, with D possibly TRBD1 on 7 matching bases. The CDR3 has 17 amino acids. V lost 0 bases, J lost 7 bases, and 19 bases lay in between. In germline, CDR1 is SGDLS, CDR2 YYNGEE. The chain's CDR3 is CASSVAPGGNVNGELFF. The CDR3 DNA sequence: TGTGCCAGCAGCGTAGCCCCAGGGGGGAATGTCAACGGGGAGCTGTTTTTT.

In this sample, this clone turned up a few times. The chain joins TRBV30 to TRBJ1-2, with 7 bases lining up with TRBD1. Germline values: CDR1 GTSNPN, CDR2 SVGIG (reference sequence). CDR3 length: 11 amino acids. The trim removed 6 bases at V and 6 bases at J, leaving 4 bases unmatched. CDR3 coding DNA: TGTGCCTGTGGACAGGCGAATGGCTACACCTTC. Protein product: CACGQANGYTF.

The J gene is TRBJ2-5, the V gene TRBV7-8; 9 bases agree with TRBD1. There are 16 residues in the CDR3. The germline V gene has CDR1 SGHVS and CDR2 FQNEAQ. V shed 5 bases, J shed 5 bases, and the junction held 12 bases outside the gene matches. CDR3 in DNA: TGTGCCAGCAGCCATGAGAGGGGACAGGGATGGGAGACCCAGTACTTC. This gives the protein CASSHERGQGWETQYF.

The chain carries TRBV7-8 and TRBJ2-1, with D possibly matching TRBD2 (5 bases). CDR1 and CDR2 from the germline V gene are SGHVS and FQNEAQ. With 6 bases removed from V and 6 bases from J, the gap between germline ends came to 9 bases. The CDR3 loop spans 12 amino acids. CDR3 region: CASSPSPNEQFF. The CDR3 nucleotides read TGTGCCAGCAGTCCTAGCCCCAATGAGCAGTTCTTC. Filled out from reference TRBV7-8 and TRBJ2-1, the complete variable domain reads GAGVSQSPRYKVAKRGQDVALRCDPISGHVSLFWYQQALGQGPEFLTYFQNEAQLDKSGLPSDRFFAERPEGSVSTLKIQRTQQEDSAVYLCASSPSPNEQFFGPGTRLTVL.

This clone was observed a few times. The chain has TRBV24-1 and TRBJ1-5; D perhaps matches TRBD1 (5 bases). The V end was cut by 4 bases, the J end by 0 bases, with 6 bases between. This CDR3 region has 14 residues. Germline assignment: CDR1 KGHDR and CDR2 SFDVKD. This CDR3 reads CATSEQDSNQPQHF. The CDR3 DNA reads TGTGCCACCAGTGAACAGGATAGCAATCAGCCCCAGCATTTT.

V is TRBV27 and J is TRBJ2-5, with 8 bases that match TRBD1. This CDR3 region has 13 residues. The germline CDR1 and CDR2 sequences are MNHEY and SMNVEV (reference sequence). The V and J ends lost 3 bases and 5 bases, in that order; junction bases with no gene match: 2. CDR3 sequence: CASSLYRGETQYF. The DNA of the CDR3 is TGTGCCAGCAGTTTGTACAGGGGGGAGACCCAGTACTTC.

V is TRBV5-4 and J is TRBJ1-2; TRBD1 matches 7 bases. The junction had 13 bases not matched to a gene; V was cut back by 4 bases and J by 4 bases. The CDR3 runs to 16 residues. Germline assignment: CDR1 SGHNT and CDR2 YYREEE (reference sequence). This CDR3 is CASSLGGTATAYGYTF. For the CDR3, the DNA is TGTGCCAGCAGCCTAGGTGGGACAGCGACTGCCTATGGCTACACCTTC.

A few counts support this clone. The chain couples TRBV7-8 to TRBJ2-1; 15 bases agree with TRBD2. CDR1 SGHVS and CDR2 FQNEAQ come from the germline V gene. This CDR3 is built from 17 residues. V dropped 4 bases and J dropped 8; count of bases not matched to a gene: 9. For the CDR3, the DNA is TGTGCCAGCAGCTACGCCCGGACTAGCGGGAGGGACGATGAGCAGTTCTTC. Residues: CASSYARTSGRDDEQFF.

V usage is TRBV7-9 and J usage is TRBJ1-5, with D unresolved. CDR3 length equals 15 residues. The germline V gene encodes CDR1 SEHNR and CDR2 FQNEAQ (reference sequence). V was clipped by 5 bases and J by 5 bases, with 16 bases between them. The CDR3 region is CASSPLRTSDQPQHF. DNA of the CDR3: TGTGCCAGCAGCCCACTTAGGACTTCGGATCAGCCCCAGCATTTT.

The V and J genes are TRBV5-1 and TRBJ2-1; a weak D match, TRBD2 (6 bases). This CDR3 region has 14 residues. Trimming shortened V by 4 bases and J by 1 base, and 9 bases separated the two germline ends. Germline lookup yields CDR1 SGHRS and CDR2 YFSETQ. CDR3 sequence reads: CASSPGGSYNEQFF. The CDR3 DNA reads TGCGCCAGCAGCCCCGGGGGTTCCTACAATGAGCAGTTCTTC.

This chain connects TRBV20-1 to TRBJ1-2; D is perhaps TRBD1 (5 bases). Trimming cost V 2 bases and J 7 bases, with 8 bases left between them. Germline loops: CDR1 DFQATT, CDR2 SNEGSKA (reference sequence). There are 11 residues in the CDR3. The CDR3 DNA reads as TGCAGTGCTAGACGACAGACTGGCTACACCTTC. It encodes CSARRQTGYTF.

V usage is TRBV6-2 or TRBV6-3 and J usage is TRBJ2-1; D unresolved. Looked up from germline, CDR1 is MNHEY and CDR2 is SVGEGT. The length of the CDR3 is 16 residues. Trimming cost V 0 bases and J 4 bases, with 13 bases left between them. This CDR3 is CASSYSNPRSYNEQFF. CDR3 bases: TGTGCCAGCAGTTACTCGAACCCTAGATCTTACAATGAGCAGTTCTTC.

The J gene is TRBJ1-1, the V gene TRBV19, with D perhaps matching TRBD1 (6 bases). V lost 7 bases, J lost 0 bases, and 15 bases lay in between. Germline loops: CDR1 LNHDA, CDR2 SQIVND (reference sequence). The CDR3 totals 15 residues. CDR3 loop: CASTRYGGLNTEAFF. DNA for the CDR3: TGTGCCAGTACCAGATACGGGGGGCTGAACACTGAAGCTTTCTTT.

The chain links TRBV4-1 to TRBJ2-3; 7 bases align to TRBD2. There are 17 residues in the CDR3. The J segment lost 4 bases and the V segment lost 0 bases, leaving 10 bases of the junction unmatched. Germline loops: CDR1 MGHRA, CDR2 YSYEKL. In DNA form, the CDR3 reads TGCGCCAGCAGCCAAGATTTTGATAGCGGGCACTCAGATACGCAGTATTTT. Protein: CASSQDFDSGHSDTQYF.

The chain has TRBV3-1 (or the pseudogene TRBV3-2) and TRBJ1-6; TRBD1 agrees at 8 bases. J was trimmed by 6 bases and V by 3 bases; bases with no gene match: 7. The CDR3 consists of 16 residues. The germline V gene encodes CDR1 LGHDT and CDR2 YNNKEL (reference sequence). CDR3 DNA: TGTGCCAGCAGCCAGGACGGACAGGGAGGTAATTCACCCCTCCACTTT. Translating it yields CASSQDGQGGNSPLHF.

This chain links TRBV7-9 with TRBJ2-5, with D maybe TRBD2 (7 bases). Trimming took 5 bases from V and 4 from J, leaving 17 bases between them. There are 15 residues in the CDR3. CDR1 is SEHNR and CDR2 is FQNEAQ in the germline V gene (reference sequence). CDR3 sequence reads: CASSPQGGGRETQYF. The CDR3 DNA sequence: TGTGCCAGCAGCCCCCAAGGGGGAGGGAGAGAGACCCAGTACTTC.